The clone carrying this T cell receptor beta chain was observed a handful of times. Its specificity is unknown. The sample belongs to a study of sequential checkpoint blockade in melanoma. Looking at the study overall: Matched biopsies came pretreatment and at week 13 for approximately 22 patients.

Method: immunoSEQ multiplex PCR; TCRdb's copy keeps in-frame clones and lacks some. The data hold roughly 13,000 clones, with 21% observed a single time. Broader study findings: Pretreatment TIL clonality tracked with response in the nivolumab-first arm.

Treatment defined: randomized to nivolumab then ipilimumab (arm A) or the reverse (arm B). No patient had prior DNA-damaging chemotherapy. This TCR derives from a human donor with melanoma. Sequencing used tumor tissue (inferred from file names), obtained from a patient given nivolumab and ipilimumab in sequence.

The CDR3 region has the DNA TGTGCCAGCAGCCCAAGCGGGAGGCTAGACACCGGGGAGCTGTTTTTT. Amino acid sequence: CASSPSGRLDTGELFF. The chain links TRBV11-3 to TRBJ2-2; TRBD2 agrees at 9 bases. CDR3 length equals 16 residues. Per germline, CDR1 SGHNT and CDR2 YENEEA. The J segment lost 3 bases and the V segment lost 5 bases, leaving 7 bases of the junction unmatched.